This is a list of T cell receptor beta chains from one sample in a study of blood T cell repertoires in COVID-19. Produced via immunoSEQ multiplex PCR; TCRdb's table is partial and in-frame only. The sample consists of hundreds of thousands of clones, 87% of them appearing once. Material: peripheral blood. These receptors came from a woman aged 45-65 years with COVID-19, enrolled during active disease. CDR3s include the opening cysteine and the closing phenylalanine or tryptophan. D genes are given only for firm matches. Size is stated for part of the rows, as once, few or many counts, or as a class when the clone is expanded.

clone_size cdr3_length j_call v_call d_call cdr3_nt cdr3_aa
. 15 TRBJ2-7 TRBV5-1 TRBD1 TGCGCCAGCAGCTTTTTTCAGGGGGATTCCTACGAGCAGTACTTC CASSFFQGDSYEQYF
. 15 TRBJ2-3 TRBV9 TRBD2 TGTGCCAGCACCGTGAGGGCTAGCGGGGCAGATACGCAGTATTTT CASTVRASGADTQYF
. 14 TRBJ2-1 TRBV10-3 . TGTGCCATCAGTGGAGGACAGAACTACAATGAGCAGTTCTTC CAISGGQNYNEQFF
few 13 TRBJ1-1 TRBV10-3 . TGTGCCATCACGGAAGCCGGGGGGACTGAAGCTTTCTTT CAITEAGGTEAFF
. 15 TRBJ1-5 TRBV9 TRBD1 TGTGCCAGCAGCGAGACGGGACAGGAAAGACAGCCCCAGCATTTT CASSETGQERQPQHF
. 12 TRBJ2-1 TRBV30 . TGTGCCTATTACAGGGCACGCAATGAGCAGTTCTTC CAYYRARNEQFF
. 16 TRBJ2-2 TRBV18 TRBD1 TGTGCCAGCTCAAAGACAGGGTCGCAAAACACCGGGGAGCTGTTTTTT CASSKTGSQNTGELFF
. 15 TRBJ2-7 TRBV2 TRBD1 TGTGCCAGCAGGGAAGGACAGGGTGCTTTCTACGAGCAGTACTTC CASREGQGAFYEQYF
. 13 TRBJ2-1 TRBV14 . TGTGCCAGCAGCCATAGCTCCTACAATGAGCAGTTCTTC CASSHSSYNEQFF
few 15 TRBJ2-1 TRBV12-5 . TGTGCTAGTGGTTTGGGGCTAGCGAGGGACAATGAGCAGTTCTTC CASGLGLARDNEQFF
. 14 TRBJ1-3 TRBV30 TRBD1 TGTGCCTGGAGCATACAGGGGCTCGGAAACACCATATATTTT CAWSIQGLGNTIYF
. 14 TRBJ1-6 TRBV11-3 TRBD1 TGTGCCAGCAGCACACAGGGGAATAATTCACCCCTCCACTTT CASSTQGNNSPLHF
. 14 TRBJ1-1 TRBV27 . TGTGCCAGCAGTCCGAACCCAGCGGGTCTTGAAGCTTTCTTT CASSPNPAGLEAFF
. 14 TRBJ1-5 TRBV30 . TGTGCCTGGAGTGTAGGAGGGCCCGGGCAGCCCCAGCATTTT CAWSVGGPGQPQHF
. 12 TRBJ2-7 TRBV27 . TGTGCCAGCAGCCTGGGGGGACACGAGCAGTACTTC CASSLGGHEQYF
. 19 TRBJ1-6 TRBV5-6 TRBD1 TGTGCCAGCAGCTTCTCGACAGGGGGCCCTGCCACCTATAATTCACCCCTCCACTTT CASSFSTGGPATYNSPLHF
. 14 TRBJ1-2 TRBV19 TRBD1 TGTGCCAGTAGCCACAGGGGGTGGGGGTATGGCTACACCTTC CASSHRGWGYGYTF
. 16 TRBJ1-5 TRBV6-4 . TGTGCCAGCAGTGAGGCAGATTTGAATGCTTATCAGCCCCAGCATTTT CASSEADLNAYQPQHF
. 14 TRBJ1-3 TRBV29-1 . TGCAGCGTCATACCGTTTGGGCTAGGAAACACCATATATTTT CSVIPFGLGNTIYF
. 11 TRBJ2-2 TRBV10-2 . TGCGCCAGCACAGGGGCCGGGGAGCTGTTTTTT CASTGAGELFF
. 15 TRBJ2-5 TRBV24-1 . TGTGCCACCAGTGATGGGCAGAAGTCTCAAGAGACCCAGTACTTC CATSDGQKSQETQYF
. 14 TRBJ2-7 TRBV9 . TGTGCCAGCAGCTCAGGGTCGAATTCCTACGAGCAGTACTTC CASSSGSNSYEQYF
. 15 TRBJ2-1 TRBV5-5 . TGTGCCAGCAGCTTTTCTAGCGACTCCTACAATGAGCAGTTCTTC CASSFSSDSYNEQFF
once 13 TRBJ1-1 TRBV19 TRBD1 TGTGCCAGTAAACACAGGGGATACACTGAAGCTTTCTTT CASKHRGYTEAFF
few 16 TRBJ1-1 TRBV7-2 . TGTGCCAGCAGCACCCGACAGAGCCAATCAATCACTGAAGCTTTCTTT CASSTRQSQSITEAFF
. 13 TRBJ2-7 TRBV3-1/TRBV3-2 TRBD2 TGTGCCAGCAGCCGGCTAGCGGACTACGAGCAGTACTTC CASSRLADYEQYF
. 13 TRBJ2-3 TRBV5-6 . TGTGCCAGCAGCTTGGCAGGCCCAACGACGCAGTATTTT CASSLAGPTTQYF
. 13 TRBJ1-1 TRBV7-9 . TGTGCCAGCAGCTTAGGTGGCCGGGCTGAAGCTTTCTTT CASSLGGRAEAFF
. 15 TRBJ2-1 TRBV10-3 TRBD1 TGTGCCATCCGCGTGGGGCAGGGGGCTAGTAATGAGCAGTTCTTC CAIRVGQGASNEQFF
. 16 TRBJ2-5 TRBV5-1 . TGCGCCAGCAGCCCAGGGCCCACTGAGTACCAAGAGACCCAGTACTTC CASSPGPTEYQETQYF
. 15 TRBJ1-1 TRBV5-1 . TGCGCCAGCAGTGGAGGGCGTGTGGGGAACACTGAAGCTTTCTTT CASSGGRVGNTEAFF
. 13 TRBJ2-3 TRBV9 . TGTGCCAGCAGCGTATCCACGAACAGTAAACGGTATTTT CASSVSTNSKRYF
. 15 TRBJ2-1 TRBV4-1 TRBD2 TGCGCCAGCAGCCTCAGCGGGAGCTCCTACAATGAGCAGTTCTTC CASSLSGSSYNEQFF
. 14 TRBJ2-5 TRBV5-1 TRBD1 TGCGCCAGCAGCGCCACAGGGGTACGGGAGACCCAGTACTTC CASSATGVRETQYF
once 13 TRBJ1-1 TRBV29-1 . TGCAGCGTTTCAGGGCAGGGAAAGACTGAAGCTTTCTTT CSVSGQGKTEAFF
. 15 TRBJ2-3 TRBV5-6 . TGTGCCAGCAGCGCGGACTCCGTCACACCAGATACGCAGTATTTT CASSADSVTPDTQYF
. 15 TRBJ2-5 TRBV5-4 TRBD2 TGTGCCAGCAGGCCCGGGGGGGGGTACCAAGAGACCCAGTACTTC CASRPGGGYQETQYF
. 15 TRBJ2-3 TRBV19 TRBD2 TGTGCCAGTAGTATTAGCGGGAGGAAGGGAGATACGCAGTATTTT CASSISGRKGDTQYF
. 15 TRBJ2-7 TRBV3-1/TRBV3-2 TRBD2 TGTGCCAGCAGCCAAGCTGGCGGGAGCAGGGTTGAGCAGTACTTC CASSQAGGSRVEQYF
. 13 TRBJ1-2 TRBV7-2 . TGTGCCAGCAGCTTCGTGCAGGGCGGTGGCTACACCTTC CASSFVQGGGYTF
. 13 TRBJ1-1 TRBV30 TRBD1 TGTGCCTGGAGTAGGGGGCTAGGCGCTGAAGCTTTCTTT CAWSRGLGAEAFF
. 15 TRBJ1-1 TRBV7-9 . TGTGCCAGCAGCTTAGTACCTGTCACTGGTACTGAAGCTTTCTTT CASSLVPVTGTEAFF
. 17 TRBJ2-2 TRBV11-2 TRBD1 TGTGCCAGCAGCTTAGGGGGACAGGACACCTCGTCGGCGGGGCTGTTTTTT CASSLGGQDTSSAGLFF
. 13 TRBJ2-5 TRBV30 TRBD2 TGTGCCTGGACTAGCGGGAGTATGGAGACCCAGTACTTC CAWTSGSMETQYF
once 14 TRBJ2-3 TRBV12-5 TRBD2 TGTGCTAGTGGTCTAGCGGGAGGGGCAGATACGCAGTATTTT CASGLAGGADTQYF
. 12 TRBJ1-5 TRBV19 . TGTGCCAGTAGTGTGAGAAATCAGCCCCAGCATTTT CASSVRNQPQHF
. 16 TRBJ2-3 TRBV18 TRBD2 TGTGCCAGCTCACCCCCGGTTAGCGGGAGGGCAGATACGCAGTATTTT CASSPPVSGRADTQYF